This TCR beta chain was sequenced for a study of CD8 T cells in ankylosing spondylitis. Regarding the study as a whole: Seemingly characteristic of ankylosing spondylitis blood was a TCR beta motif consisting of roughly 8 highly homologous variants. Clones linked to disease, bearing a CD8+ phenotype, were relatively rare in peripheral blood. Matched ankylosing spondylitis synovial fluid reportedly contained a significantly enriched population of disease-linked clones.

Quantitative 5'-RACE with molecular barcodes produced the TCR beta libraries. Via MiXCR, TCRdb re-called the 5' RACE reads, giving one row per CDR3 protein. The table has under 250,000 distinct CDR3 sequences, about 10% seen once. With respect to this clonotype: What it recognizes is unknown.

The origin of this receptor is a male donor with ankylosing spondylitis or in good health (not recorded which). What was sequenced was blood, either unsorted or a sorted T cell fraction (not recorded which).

CDR3 sequence (DNA): TGTGCCAGCAGCCTGACTAGCGGCCCTCCGGCCTACGAGCAGTACTTC. The encoded protein is CASSLTSGPPAYEQYF. The chain links TRBV7-2 to TRBJ2-7, with 9 bases that match TRBD2. The J segment lost 2 bases and the V segment lost 5 bases, leaving 10 bases of the junction unmatched. The CDR3 is 16 amino acids. The germline V gene has CDR1 SGHTA and CDR2 FQGNSA.